This T cell receptor (beta chain) emerged from a study of blood T cell repertoires in COVID-19. Study details: Sites across the United States, Italy and Spain contributed samples from acute and convalescent COVID-19.

Germline CDR1 reads SGHTA; CDR2 reads FQGTGA. The CDR3 sequence is 16 residues long. Between the trimmed V and J ends, which lost 2 bases and 2 bases, there was a span of 14 bases. Per the original methods: Quantification of nucleated cells was approximated via reference gene primer amplification. Using immunoSEQ multiplex PCR, the repertoire was profiled, and TCRdb retains in-frame clones only, with some absent. V and J calls and clone size come straight from that table; D and trimming were deduced from the DNA. The sample contains 95,000 to 150,000 clones, approximately 87% of which appear only once.

Sequenced: peripheral blood. This TCR came from a man in his 60s with acute or convalescent COVID-19. V is TRBV7-3 and J is TRBJ2-3; D is possibly TRBD2 (6 bases). The CDR3, as DNA: TGTGCCAGCAGCTTACACGCGGGATCAAACACAGATACGCAGTATTTT. It codes for CASSLHAGSNTDTQYF.